A selection of T cell receptor beta chains follows, all from one sample in a study of beta chain features in type 1 diabetes. Sequencing used immunoSEQ multiplex PCR; TCRdb keeps in-frame clones, though not all of them. This sample has 860,000 or so clones, with under 20% found just once. The sequenced sample consisted of naive CD4+ T cells from blood. These receptors all come from a woman aged 18-29 years in good health. The CDR3 runs from the conserved cysteine through the conserved F or W. The D gene is left open where the match is weak. The size of a clone is reported for some rows only, either as once, few or many, or as a class for expanded clones.

D | J | length | V | size | CDR3 | DNA
NA | TRBJ2-7 | 14 | TRBV19 | NA | CASSMDSGSYEQYF | TGTGCCAGTAGTATGGATTCAGGGTCCTACGAGCAGTACTTC
NA | TRBJ2-1 | 16 | TRBV7-2 | NA | CASSPRDARSYNEQFF | TGTGCCAGCAGCCCGCGGGACGCCCGCTCCTACAATGAGCAGTTCTTC
NA | TRBJ2-1 | 12 | TRBV9 | NA | CASSGNLGEQFF | TGTGCCAGCAGCGGCAACCTTGGGGAGCAGTTCTTC
TRBD1 | TRBJ1-1 | 15 | TRBV7-9 | NA | CASSLRGQGFTEAFF | TGTGCCAGCAGCTTACGTGGACAGGGGTTCACTGAAGCTTTCTTT
NA | TRBJ2-5 | 14 | TRBV5-1 | NA | CASSLAPLGETQYF | TGCGCCAGCAGCTTGGCGCCTTTGGGAGAGACCCAGTACTTC
TRBD2 | TRBJ2-7 | 16 | TRBV6-5 | once | CASSLAGTSGSYEQYF | TGTGCCAGCAGTTTGGCCGGGACTAGCGGGTCCTACGAGCAGTACTTC
NA | TRBJ2-4 | 14 | TRBV19 | few | CASGEPLAKNIQYF | TGTGCCAGTGGAGAGCCTCTAGCCAAAAACATTCAGTACTTC
TRBD2 | TRBJ2-7 | 14 | TRBV19 | few | CASSTGGGFYEQYF | TGTGCCAGTTCCACGGGAGGCGGGTTTTACGAGCAGTACTTC
TRBD1 | TRBJ1-1 | 13 | TRBV5-1 | few | CASSPRTGLLAFF | TGCGCCAGCAGCCCTAGGACAGGGTTGTTAGCTTTCTTT
TRBD2 | TRBJ2-1 | 15 | TRBV6-5 | few | CASRGLAGGDNEQFF | TGTGCCAGCAGGGGACTAGCGGGAGGAGACAATGAGCAGTTCTTC
TRBD1 | TRBJ1-1 | 14 | TRBV7-3 | few | CASSRQGLNTEAFF | TGTGCCAGCAGCAGACAGGGGCTGAACACTGAAGCTTTCTTT
TRBD2 | TRBJ2-1 | 17 | TRBV7-9 | NA | CASSPGTSGNPDNEQFF | TGTGCCAGCAGCCCCGGGACTAGCGGGAATCCTGACAATGAGCAGTTCTTC
NA | TRBJ2-1 | 13 | TRBV4-1 | NA | CASSPTRGQEQFF | TGCGCCAGCAGCCCTACTCGAGGACAGGAGCAGTTCTTC
TRBD1 | TRBJ1-2 | 15 | TRBV18 | NA | CASSPRTGGASGYTF | TGTGCCAGCTCACCTAGGACAGGGGGCGCGTCTGGCTACACCTTC
TRBD1 | TRBJ1-1 | 17 | TRBV6-1 | few | CASSEVGDRGGRTEAFF | TGTGCCAGCAGTGAAGTGGGGGACAGGGGAGGTCGCACTGAAGCTTTCTTT
TRBD1 | TRBJ2-7 | 12 | TRBV7-9 | few | CASSLDRGEQYF | TGTGCCAGCAGCCTCGACAGGGGCGAGCAGTACTTC
NA | TRBJ2-5 | 15 | TRBV14 | NA | CASSQAVGNQETQYF | TGTGCCAGCAGCCAGGCTGTAGGGAACCAAGAGACCCAGTACTTC
TRBD2 | TRBJ2-3 | 16 | TRBV7-2 | NA | CASSLVAGGPPDTQYF | TGTGCCAGCAGCTTGGTAGCGGGAGGGCCTCCAGATACGCAGTATTTT
TRBD2 | TRBJ2-3 | 18 | TRBV5-1 | NA | CASSLLAGQTPSTDTQYF | TGCGCCAGCAGCCTACTAGCGGGGCAAACCCCTAGCACAGATACGCAGTATTTT
NA | TRBJ1-4 | 15 | TRBV7-9 | NA | CASSSSGTQAEKLFF | TGTGCCAGCAGTTCCTCCGGGACCCAAGCCGAAAAACTGTTTTTT
TRBD2 | TRBJ2-7 | 15 | TRBV6-5 | few | CASSYSGRVGDEQYF | TGTGCCAGCAGTTACTCGGGGAGGGTGGGAGATGAGCAGTACTTC
NA | TRBJ2-5 | 15 | TRBV5-4 | NA | CASSLVSSELQTQYF | TGTGCCAGCAGCTTGGTATCTAGCGAACTACAGACCCAGTACTTC
TRBD1 | TRBJ2-7 | 14 | TRBV9 | NA | CASSVAGQVSEQYF | TGTGCCAGCAGCGTAGCGGGACAGGTCTCCGAGCAGTACTTC
NA | TRBJ2-3 | 16 | TRBV7-2 | NA | CASSPTILVGTDTQYF | TGTGCCAGCAGCCCCACCATCCTGGTGGGCACAGATACGCAGTATTTT
NA | TRBJ2-7 | 15 | TRBV29-1 | NA | CSVEKLDGSSYEQYF | TGCAGCGTTGAAAAGCTAGACGGGAGCTCCTACGAGCAGTACTTC
NA | TRBJ2-1 | 15 | TRBV15 | few | CATSPRDWGTNEQFF | TGTGCCACCAGCCCCCGGGACTGGGGAACCAATGAGCAGTTCTTC
NA | TRBJ2-7 | 14 | TRBV4-1 | few | CASSQGRVSYEQYF | TGTGCCAGCAGCCAAGGAAGGGTTTCCTACGAGCAGTACTTC
NA | TRBJ2-3 | 16 | TRBV29-1 | few | CSAGPPGGRGADTQYF | TGCAGCGCTGGCCCTCCCGGGGGAAGGGGTGCAGATACGCAGTATTTT
NA | TRBJ2-7 | 15 | TRBV4-1 | NA | CASSQDRNAGYEQYF | TGCGCCAGCAGCCAAGATCGAAATGCGGGATACGAGCAGTACTTC
TRBD1 | TRBJ2-7 | 15 | TRBV6-5 | NA | CASSKGGQGIYEQYF | TGTGCCAGCAGCAAGGGAGGACAGGGTATCTACGAGCAGTACTTC
NA | TRBJ2-7 | 15 | TRBV28 | few | CASSVRQGGSYEQYF | TGTGCCAGCAGTGTACGACAGGGAGGCTCCTACGAGCAGTACTTC
TRBD2 | TRBJ2-7 | 16 | TRBV28 | once | CASSLLGTSGTYEQYF | TGTGCCAGCAGTTTATTAGGAACTAGCGGTACCTACGAGCAGTACTTC
NA | TRBJ2-7 | 14 | TRBV9 | NA | CASSPTGGGSEQYF | TGTGCCAGCAGCCCCACCGGCGGAGGGAGCGAGCAGTACTTC
TRBD2 | TRBJ2-1 | 14 | TRBV6-1 | NA | CASSGSGSYNEQFF | TGTGCCAGCAGTGGTAGCGGGAGCTACAATGAGCAGTTCTTC
TRBD1 | TRBJ1-5 | 18 | TRBV19 | few | CASTAGSGTGGLREPQHF | TGTGCCAGTACCGCGGGTAGTGGGACAGGGGGCCTGAGGGAGCCCCAGCATTTT
NA | TRBJ2-1 | 14 | TRBV5-1 | NA | CASSLLGARNEQFF | TGCGCCAGCAGCTTGCTTGGGGCCCGCAATGAGCAGTTCTTC
NA | TRBJ2-7 | 12 | TRBV5-1 | few | CASSLPPYEQYF | TGCGCCAGCAGCTTGCCTCCCTACGAGCAGTACTTC
NA | TRBJ2-3 | 15 | TRBV4-1 | NA | CASSPLGAGPDTQYF | TGCGCCAGCAGCCCTTTAGGAGCGGGTCCAGATACGCAGTATTTT
NA | TRBJ1-1 | 14 | TRBV27 | few | CASRQGPMNTEAFF | TGTGCCAGCAGGCAGGGGCCAATGAACACTGAAGCTTTCTTT
NA | TRBJ2-7 | 13 | TRBV2 | NA | CATGPGRVYEQYF | TGTGCCACCGGACCCGGTAGGGTCTACGAGCAGTACTTC
NA | TRBJ1-5 | 14 | TRBV29-1 | few | CSVELQGSNQPQHF | TGCAGCGTTGAGCTCCAGGGTAGCAATCAGCCCCAGCATTTT
NA | TRBJ2-6 | 18 | TRBV7-3 | NA | CASSSPARGSSGANVLTF | TGTGCCAGCAGCTCTCCAGCTCGGGGTAGCTCTGGGGCCAACGTCCTGACTTTC
TRBD1 | TRBJ2-5 | 13 | TRBV5-4 | NA | CASSRQGLETQYF | TGTGCCAGCAGCAGACAGGGGTTAGAGACCCAGTACTTC
NA | TRBJ1-1 | 14 | TRBV7-2 | few | CASSLVNRNTEAFF | TGTGCCAGCAGCTTAGTTAACAGGAACACTGAAGCTTTCTTT
TRBD1 | TRBJ2-5 | 12 | TRBV29-1 | few | CSVPTGAGTQYF | TGCAGCGTACCAACAGGGGCCGGGACCCAGTACTTC
TRBD1 | TRBJ2-1 | 14 | TRBV4-3 | many | CASSQEDRGPQQFF | TGCGCCAGCAGCCAAGAGGACAGGGGGCCGCAGCAGTTCTTC